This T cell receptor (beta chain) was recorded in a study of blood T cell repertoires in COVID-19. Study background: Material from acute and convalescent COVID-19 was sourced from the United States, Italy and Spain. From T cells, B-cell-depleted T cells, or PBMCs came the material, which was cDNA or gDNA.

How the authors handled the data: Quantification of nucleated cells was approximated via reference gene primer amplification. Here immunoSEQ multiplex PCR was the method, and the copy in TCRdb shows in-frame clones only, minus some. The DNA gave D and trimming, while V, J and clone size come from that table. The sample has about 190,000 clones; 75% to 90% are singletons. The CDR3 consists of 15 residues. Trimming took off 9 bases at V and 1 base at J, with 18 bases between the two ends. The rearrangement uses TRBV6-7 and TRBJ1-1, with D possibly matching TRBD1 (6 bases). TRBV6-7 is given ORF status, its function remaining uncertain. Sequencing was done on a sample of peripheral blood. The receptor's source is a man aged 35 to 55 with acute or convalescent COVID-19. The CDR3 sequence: CASKPGHIPNTEAFF. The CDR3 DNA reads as TGTGCCAGTAAACCGGGACACATACCGAACACTGAAGCTTTCTTT.